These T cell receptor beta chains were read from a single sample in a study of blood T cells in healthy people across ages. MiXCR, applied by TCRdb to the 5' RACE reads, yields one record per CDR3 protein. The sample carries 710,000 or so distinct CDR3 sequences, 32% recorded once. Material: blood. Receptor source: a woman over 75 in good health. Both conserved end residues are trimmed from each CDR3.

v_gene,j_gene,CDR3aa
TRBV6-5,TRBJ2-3,ASSELAGLTDTQY
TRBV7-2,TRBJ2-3,ASSDVAGTDTQY
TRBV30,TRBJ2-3,AWRARGGFPPDTQY
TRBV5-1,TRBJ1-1,ASSLGLDRGRTVTAF
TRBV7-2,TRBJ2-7,ASSLTFGAHEQY
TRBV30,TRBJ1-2,AWSPGTNYGYT
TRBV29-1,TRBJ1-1,SVEAEAF
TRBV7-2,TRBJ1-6,ASSLGRGYNSPLH
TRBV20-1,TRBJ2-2,SARVAGGTGELF
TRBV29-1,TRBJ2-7,SVDGTYEQY
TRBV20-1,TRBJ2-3,SARVVVLSGRSDTQY
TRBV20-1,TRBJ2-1,SAIGGGPGQF
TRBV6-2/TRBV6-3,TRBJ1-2,ASSTEPYGYT
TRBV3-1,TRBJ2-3,TSSPKATSGRADTQY
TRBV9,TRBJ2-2,ASSPGGETTGELF
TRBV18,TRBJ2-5,ASSRPGTAQETQY
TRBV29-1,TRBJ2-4,SARGLAKNIQY
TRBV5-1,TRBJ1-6,ASSPRQDNSPLH
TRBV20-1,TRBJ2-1,SATEGRGSYNEQF
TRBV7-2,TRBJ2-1,ASSPARISEQF
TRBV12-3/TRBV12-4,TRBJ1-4,ASGLTRANEKLF
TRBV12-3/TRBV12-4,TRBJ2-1,ASSPTTSGGPNSYNEQF
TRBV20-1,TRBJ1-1,SAREKMGAF
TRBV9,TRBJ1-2,ASSVRQGTVNGYT
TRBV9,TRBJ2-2,ASSVARGLAGSTGELF
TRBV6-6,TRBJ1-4,ASGNGQTYNEKLF
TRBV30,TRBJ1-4,VSGGGPNEKLF